This T cell receptor beta chain was found in a study of CD8+ T cells in alopecia areata. Study findings and constraints: Mice gave a clearer picture of TCR sharing than patients did, possibly for HLA-related reasons.

Extracted RNA was reverse transcribed, and the resulting cDNA served as sequencing template. Libraries were prepared by immunoSEQ multiplex PCR; TCRdb keeps only in-frame clonotypes and omits some of them. The sample yields around 100,000 clones, without any singletons. In regard to this clone: Its antigen remains unidentified. The gene names given are mouse names. The read finishes 4 residues shy of the CDR3 end, and the germline J gene is used to complete it.

The V gene's germline CDR1 is NSQYPW and CDR2 LRSPGD (reference sequence). The CDR3 runs to 15 residues. This TCR derives from a C3H/HeJ mouse with alopecia areata. Mouse strain MHC haplotype: H2-k. Sequenced input: lesional skin. The chain has TRBV1 and TRBJ2-1; TRBD2 might be the D (5 bases). The CDR3 loop is CTCSADPWAEAEQFF. CDR3 bases read: TGCACCTGCAGTGCAGATCCCTGGGCGGAGGCT.